Sequencing of this T cell receptor beta chain was carried out in a study of identical twins. Study-wide findings and caveats: The models gave estimates that fell short of the out-of-frame TCR alpha sharing seen in monozygotic twins. Twin pairs had excess sharing that was weaker in beta out-of-frame sequences. Cord blood beta clonotypes that were abundant carried fewer insertions, and memory repertoires showed no such trend.

This clonotype was counted at least ten times. Its antigen is undetermined. Healthy Caucasian donors formed the entire cohort. MiXCR, run by TCRdb on the 5' RACE reads, gives a single entry per CDR3 protein. Of roughly 490,000 distinct CDR3 sequences in the sample, roughly an eighth were seen once. The CDR3 runs to 13 residues. The V gene lost 3 bases and the J gene lost 7 bases, with 11 bases spanning the gap. The sample was also linked to a second study, of yellow fever vaccine responses in identical twins.

V is TRBV12-3 or TRBV12-4 and J is TRBJ2-3, with a weak D call TRBD1 (6 bases). The source of this sequence is a woman aged 18-29 years in good health. Material: CD4+ T cells sorted from blood. The DNA of the CDR3 is TGTGCCAGCAGTTTCAACAGGGAAAATACGCAGTATTTT. This encodes CASSFNRENTQYF.